Given below is one T cell receptor (beta chain) in context. Antigen specificity is unknown. A single record per CDR3 protein comes from TCRdb applying MiXCR to the RT-PCR reads. The sample records about 800,000 distinct CDR3 sequences, about 20% being singletons. This CDR3 has 13 amino acids. Germline V CDR1 and CDR2: MDHEN, SYDVKM. Between the trimmed V and J ends, which lost 3 bases and 7 bases, there was a span of 10 bases. This specimen belongs to a study of response to subunit inactivated influenza vaccine. Study results and limitations: Each seasonal influenza vaccination recruits few new T cells, the authors suggested.

The sequenced sample was PBMCs from blood, obtained roughly 5 days after vaccination. The chain has TRBV28 and TRBJ1-5; no firm D call. This clonotype was obtained from a man in his forties or fifties who received an inactivated influenza vaccine. CDR3 sequence reads: CASSFGPQQPQHF. The CDR3 DNA reads TGTGCCAGCAGTTTTGGGCCACAACAGCCCCAGCATTTT.